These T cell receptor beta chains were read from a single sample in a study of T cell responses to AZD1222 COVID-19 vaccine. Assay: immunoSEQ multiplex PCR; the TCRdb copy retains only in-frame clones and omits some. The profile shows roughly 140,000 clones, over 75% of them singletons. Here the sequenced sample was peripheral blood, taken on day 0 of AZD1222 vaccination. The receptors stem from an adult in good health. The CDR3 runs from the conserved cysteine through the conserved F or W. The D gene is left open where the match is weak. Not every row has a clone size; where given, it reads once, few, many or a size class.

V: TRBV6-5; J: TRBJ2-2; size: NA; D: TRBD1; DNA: TGTGCCAGCAGTTACGAACAGGGGATAACCGGGGAGCTGTTTTTT; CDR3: CASSYEQGITGELFF
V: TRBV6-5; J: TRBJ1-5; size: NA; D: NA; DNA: TGTGCCACCATAGGGGACGGCAATCAGCCCCAGCATTTT; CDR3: CATIGDGNQPQHF
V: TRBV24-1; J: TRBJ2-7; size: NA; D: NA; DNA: TGTGCCACCAGTGGAGGATACGAGCAGTACTTC; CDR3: CATSGGYEQYF
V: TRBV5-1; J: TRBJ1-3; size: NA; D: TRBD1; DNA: TGCGCCAGCAGCTTGCAGCCCGACAGGGTCGGAAACACCATATATTTT; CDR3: CASSLQPDRVGNTIYF
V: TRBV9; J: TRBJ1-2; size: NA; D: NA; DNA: TGTGCCAGCAGCGTCCCGGGGCGGGGTGGCTACACCTTC; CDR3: CASSVPGRGGYTF
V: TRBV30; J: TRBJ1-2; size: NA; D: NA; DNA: TGTGCCTGGAGTGTACAGTTTGGCTACACCTTC; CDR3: CAWSVQFGYTF
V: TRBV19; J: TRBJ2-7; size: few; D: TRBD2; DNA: TGTGCCAGTAGTATCACTAGCGGGGGGCCTAGCGAGCAGTACTTC; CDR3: CASSITSGGPSEQYF
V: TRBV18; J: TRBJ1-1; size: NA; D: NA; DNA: TGTGCCAGCTCACCATCAGGGGTAGAAGCTTTCTTT; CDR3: CASSPSGVEAFF
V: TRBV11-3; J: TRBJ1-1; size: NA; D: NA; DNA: TGTGCCAGCAGCTTAGAGGAGAACACTGAAGCTTTCTTT; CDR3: CASSLEENTEAFF
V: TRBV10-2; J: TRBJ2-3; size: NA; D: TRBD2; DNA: TGCGCCAGCAGGCCCAGCGGGGGGGACGGAGATACGCAGTATTTT; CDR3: CASRPSGGDGDTQYF
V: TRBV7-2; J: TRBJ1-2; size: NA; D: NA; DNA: TGTGCCAGCAGCCCGCCCGTGAGGGGGACGTATGGCTACACCTTC; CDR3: CASSPPVRGTYGYTF
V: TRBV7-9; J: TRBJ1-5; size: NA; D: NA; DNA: TGTGCCAGCAGCTCCTCACAGGGTAGCAATCAGCCCCAGCATTTT; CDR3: CASSSSQGSNQPQHF
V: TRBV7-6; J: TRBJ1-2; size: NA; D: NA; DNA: TGTGCCAGCAGCCCCAGAGGGGGGGCGCCCGAATATGGCTACACCTTC; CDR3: CASSPRGGAPEYGYTF
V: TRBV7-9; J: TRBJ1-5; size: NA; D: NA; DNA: TGTGCCAGCAGCTTAGGAGGAGGGGGCAATCAGCCCCAGCATTTT; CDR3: CASSLGGGGNQPQHF
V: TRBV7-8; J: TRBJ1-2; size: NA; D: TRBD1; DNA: TGTGCCAGCAGCCGACAGGGTGAGGGATCCGCTAGAGGCTACACCTTC; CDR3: CASSRQGEGSARGYTF
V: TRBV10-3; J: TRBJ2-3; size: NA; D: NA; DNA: TGTGCCTTTGCCAGGATTCCCACAGATACGCAGTATTTT; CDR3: CAFARIPTDTQYF
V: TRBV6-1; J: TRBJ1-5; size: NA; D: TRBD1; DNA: TGTGCCAGCAGTGAACGGGACAGGGTGGGCGATCAGCCCCAGCATTTT; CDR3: CASSERDRVGDQPQHF
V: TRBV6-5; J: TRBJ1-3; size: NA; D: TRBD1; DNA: TGTGCCAGCCGGAGACAGGGCAGTGGAAACACCATATATTTT; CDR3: CASRRQGSGNTIYF
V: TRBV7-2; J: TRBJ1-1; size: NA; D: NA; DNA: TGTGCCAGCAGCACGGGGGTTACGAACACTGAAGCTTTCTTT; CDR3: CASSTGVTNTEAFF
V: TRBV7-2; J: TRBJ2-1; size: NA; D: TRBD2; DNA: TGTGCCAGCAGCGGGACGACTAGCGGGAGGATAAGGCGGGTGGGTGAGCAGTTCTTC; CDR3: CASSGTTSGRIRRVGEQFF
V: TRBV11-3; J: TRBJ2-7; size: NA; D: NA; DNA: TGTGCCAGCAGCTTAGCTTCCGGGGAAACCTACGAGCAGTACTTC; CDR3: CASSLASGETYEQYF
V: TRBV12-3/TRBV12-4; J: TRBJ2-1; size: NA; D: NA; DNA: TGTGCCAGCGGGTCCTACAATGAGCAGTTCTTC; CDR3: CASGSYNEQFF
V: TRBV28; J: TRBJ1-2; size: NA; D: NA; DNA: TGTGCCAGCAGTGAGAGCAGGGGCATGGGGAATGGCTACACCTTC; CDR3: CASSESRGMGNGYTF
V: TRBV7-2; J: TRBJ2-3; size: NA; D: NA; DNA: TGTGCCAGCAGCCGCCGATCTCTACCGGCGGATACGCAGTATTTT; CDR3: CASSRRSLPADTQYF
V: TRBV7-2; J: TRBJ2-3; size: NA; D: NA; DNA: TGTGCCAGCAGCCAAAGGCTTAAGGGGAACACAGATACGCAGTATTTT; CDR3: CASSQRLKGNTDTQYF
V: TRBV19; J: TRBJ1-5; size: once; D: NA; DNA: TGTGCCAGTAGTATTGGAGTTTGGGGAAGAGTAAGTAGTAAAAATCAGCCCCAGCATTTT; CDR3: CASSIGVWGRVSSKNQPQHF
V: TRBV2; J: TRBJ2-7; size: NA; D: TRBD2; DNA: TGTGCCAGCAGTCACATAAGCGGGGGCGAGCAGTACTTC; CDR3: CASSHISGGEQYF
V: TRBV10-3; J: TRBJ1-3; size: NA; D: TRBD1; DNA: TGTGCCATCAGTGCGGGACAGGTACGGGGTGTCTCTGGAAACACCATATATTTT; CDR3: CAISAGQVRGVSGNTIYF
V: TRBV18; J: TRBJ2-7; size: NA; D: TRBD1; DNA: TGTGCCAGCTCACCCTCCACAGGGGCGCTGGGCTACGAGCAGTACTTC; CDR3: CASSPSTGALGYEQYF
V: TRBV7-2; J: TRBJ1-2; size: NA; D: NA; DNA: TGTGCCAGCAGCCCCCGGGCGCTTGGAGATTATGGCTACACCTTC; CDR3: CASSPRALGDYGYTF
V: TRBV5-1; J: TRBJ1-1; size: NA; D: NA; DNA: TGCGCCAGCAGCTCCGAAAACCTACAGGGCCAGGCTTTCTTT; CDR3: CASSSENLQGQAFF
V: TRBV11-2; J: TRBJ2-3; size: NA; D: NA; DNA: TGTGCCAGCAGCTTCCAGGGGACCGGGACAGATACGCAGTATTTT; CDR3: CASSFQGTGTDTQYF
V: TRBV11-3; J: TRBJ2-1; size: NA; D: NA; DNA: TGTGCCAGCAGCCCTCTAGAGAGCAATGAGCAGTTCTTC; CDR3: CASSPLESNEQFF
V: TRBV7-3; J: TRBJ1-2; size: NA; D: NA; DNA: TGTGCCAGCAGCAGGGGGACGGCATATGGCTACACCTTC; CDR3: CASSRGTAYGYTF
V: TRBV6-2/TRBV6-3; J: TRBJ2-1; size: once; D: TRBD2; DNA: TGTGCCAGCAGTTATTTCCCTCGGCAGGCGGGGGTCTTC; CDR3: CASSYFPRQAGVF
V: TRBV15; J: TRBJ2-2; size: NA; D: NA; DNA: TGTGCCACCAGCAGAGGTACCGGGACAACGAACACCGGGGAGCTGTTTTTT; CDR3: CATSRGTGTTNTGELFF
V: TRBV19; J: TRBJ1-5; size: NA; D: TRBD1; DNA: TGTGCGAGCGGGGGGACAGGGAAAATTCAGCCCCAGCATTTT; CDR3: CASGGTGKIQPQHF